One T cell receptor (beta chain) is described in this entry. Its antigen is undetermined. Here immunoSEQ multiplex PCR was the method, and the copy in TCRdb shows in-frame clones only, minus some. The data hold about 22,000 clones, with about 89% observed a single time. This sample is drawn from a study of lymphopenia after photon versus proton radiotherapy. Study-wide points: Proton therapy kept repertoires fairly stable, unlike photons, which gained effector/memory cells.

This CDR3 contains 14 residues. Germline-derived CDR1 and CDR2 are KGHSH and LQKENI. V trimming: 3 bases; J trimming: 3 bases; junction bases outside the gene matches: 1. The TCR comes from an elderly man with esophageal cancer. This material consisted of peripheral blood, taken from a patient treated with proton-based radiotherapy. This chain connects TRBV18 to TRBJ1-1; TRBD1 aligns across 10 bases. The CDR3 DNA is TGTGCCAGCTCACCCGGGACAGGGGACACTGAAGCTTTCTTT. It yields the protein CASSPGTGDTEAFF.